These T cell receptor beta chains were read from a single sample in a study of control samples from healthy donors and cancer patients. Sequenced by immunoSEQ multiplex PCR; TCRdb stores in-frame clones only, minus some. The sample holds some 95,000 clones, roughly 92% seen once. The specimen sequenced was blood. The receptors derive from a human donor in good health. The donor label of this sample is uncertain. The CDR3 runs from the conserved cysteine through the conserved F or W. A D gene is named only where the DNA matches it firmly. The listing skips clone size in some rows; elsewhere it reads once, few, many or a size class.

j_call | clone_size | v_call | d_call | cdr3_aa | cdr3_nt
TRBJ2-3 | - | TRBV5-4 | - | CASSLWGRWGDTQYF | TGTGCCAGCAGCTTGTGGGGGCGGTGGGGAGATACGCAGTATTTT
TRBJ2-3 | once | TRBV27 | - | CASRAAINTDTQYF | TGTGCCAGCAGGGCAGCCATAAACACAGATACGCAGTATTTT
TRBJ2-5 | - | TRBV19 | TRBD1 | CASSPRTGGEETQYF | TGTGCCAGTAGTCCACGGACAGGGGGAGAAGAGACCCAGTACTTC
TRBJ2-4 | once | TRBV20-1 | - | CSARVKNIQYF | TGCAGTGCTAGAGTCAAAAACATTCAGTACTTC
TRBJ2-5 | - | TRBV6-5 | - | CASRRNQETQYF | TGTGCCAGCAGAAGGAACCAAGAGACCCAGTACTTC
TRBJ2-5 | once | TRBV5-1 | - | CASSFGRGAQETQYF | TGCGCCAGCAGCTTCGGACGGGGGGCTCAAGAGACCCAGTACTTC
TRBJ2-3 | - | TRBV18 | - | CASSPPDTTPTDTQYF | TGTGCCAGCTCACCACCCGATACCACTCCCACGGATACGCAGTATTTT
TRBJ1-1 | - | TRBV3-1/TRBV3-2 | - | CASSQTPGNAAFF | TGTGCCAGCAGCCAAACCCCAGGGAATGCAGCTTTCTTT
TRBJ2-1 | few | TRBV24-1 | TRBD1 | CATSKTGPYNEQFF | TGTGCCACCAGTAAGACAGGGCCCTACAATGAGCAGTTCTTC
TRBJ1-2 | - | TRBV18 | TRBD1 | CASSPPGQGNMGYTF | TGTGCCAGCTCACCACCGGGACAGGGGAATATGGGCTACACCTTC
TRBJ2-1 | - | TRBV30 | - | CAWKSSGPEQFF | TGTGCCTGGAAATCCAGCGGGCCAGAGCAGTTCTTC
TRBJ1-6 | - | TRBV7-9 | - | CASSLFVGSPSPLHF | TGTGCCAGCAGCTTATTTGTGGGGTCTCCGTCACCCCTCCACTTT
TRBJ1-3 | - | TRBV6-5 | - | CASRNADSRNTIYF | TGTGCCAGCAGAAACGCAGACAGCAGAAACACCATATATTTT
TRBJ1-5 | once | TRBV10-3 | - | CAISGESNQPQHF | TGTGCCATCAGTGGGGAGTCCAATCAGCCCCAGCATTTT
TRBJ2-2 | - | TRBV12-3/TRBV12-4 | - | CASRLTSTGELFF | TGTGCCAGCAGGTTGACTAGCACCGGGGAGCTGTTTTTT
TRBJ1-5 | - | TRBV27 | TRBD1 | CASRSDRDSNQPQHF | TGTGCCAGCAGGTCGGACAGGGATAGCAATCAGCCCCAGCATTTT
TRBJ1-1 | - | TRBV19 | - | CASNAERPAVGRRTEAFF | TGTGCCAGTAACGCAGAAAGGCCGGCCGTGGGAAGAAGGACTGAAGCTTTCTTT
TRBJ2-3 | - | TRBV24-1 | - | CATSDPPRGTDTQYF | TGTGCCACCAGTGATCCACCACGGGGCACAGATACGCAGTATTTT
TRBJ1-1 | - | TRBV24-1 | - | CATSGSGGSFF | TGTGCCACCAGTGGGTCCGGGGGCTCCTTCTTT